Sequencing of this T cell receptor beta chain was carried out in a study of siplizumab effects on memory and regulatory T cells. Whole-study findings and limits: Suppressive capability of dividing Tregs from siplizumab cultures went unverified. Unstimulated naive T cells seemed to show more diversity than memory cells did, and they also seemed to be among the major contributors to the alloresponse.

Trimming removed 3 bases from V and 7 bases from J, with 13 bases in between. Looked up from germline, CDR1 is MDHEN and CDR2 is SYDVKM. The CDR3 length is 14 residues. A note on this clone: The antigen is undetermined.

The assay looked at about 97,000 TCR templates in each sample. Produced via immunoSEQ multiplex PCR; TCRdb's table is partial and in-frame only. The sample lists around 87,000 clones; more than 80% were seen once. The sequence was obtained from a human donor in good health. The sequenced material came from CD4+ T cells sorted from blood. The genes are TRBV28 and TRBJ2-1; D gene unclear. The CDR3 loop is CASSFKWSKNEQFF. DNA for the CDR3: TGTGCCAGCAGTTTTAAGTGGAGCAAGAATGAGCAGTTCTTC.